These 13 T cell receptor beta chains share one sample of origin, sequenced in a study of blood T cell repertoires in COVID-19 (dated by TCRdb to about 2020). Libraries were made using the immunoSEQ multiplex PCR assay. TCRdb took this table from immuneACCESS and kept in-frame rearrangements with V and J called. Such tables lack part of the clones; where checked against another copy, unresolved V genes explain under half of the gap, and the rest is unexplained. The sample has more than 300,000 clones on record, about nine tenths of them singletons. The biggest ten clones account for 1.5% to 2% of the sample. Source material: peripheral blood. The receptors stem from a woman aged 25 to 39 with COVID-19, enrolled during active disease.

The V and J genes are TRBV27 and TRBJ2-1; D is undetermined. Germline CDR1 reads MNHEY; CDR2 reads SMNVEV (reference sequence). With 2 bases removed from V and 6 bases from J, the gap between germline ends came to 14 bases. This CDR3 is 15 amino acids long. The CDR3, as DNA: TGTGCCAGCAGTTTAGCGAACAGTGGGCCCAATGAGCAGTTCTTC. Its translation: CASSLANSGPNEQFF.

The count of this clone is one. The chain carries TRBV6-1 and TRBJ2-4; the match to TRBD1 covers 7 bases. The CDR3 covers 21 residues. Germline assignment: CDR1 MNHNS and CDR2 SASEGT. The V and J ends lost 0 bases and 5 bases, in that order; junction bases with no gene match: 22. DNA for the CDR3: TGTGCCAGCAGTGAAGCGCTTCACCCCTACCGACAGGGCTCGTGGGAAAACATTCAGTACTTC. It is translated as CASSEALHPYRQGSWENIQYF.

V usage is TRBV5-1 and J usage is TRBJ1-1; possible D gene TRBD1, 5 bases. This CDR3 region has 19 residues. CDR1 is SGHRS, CDR2 YFSETQ, per germline. The V gene lost 1 base and the J gene lost 2 bases, with 24 bases spanning the gap. CDR3 DNA: TGCGCCAGCAGCTTGAGCGGGGTTGGGGGGAGGGGCACTAACACTGAAGCTTTCTTT. Encoded protein: CASSLSGVGGRGTNTEAFF.

On this clone itself: A read error may account for a junction end that differs from germline. The chain uses TRBV2 and TRBJ1-2, with D hard to call. Germline assignment: CDR1 SNHLY and CDR2 FYNNEI. The CDR3 runs to 13 residues. CDR3 loop: CASRLRVLDGYTF. In DNA form, the CDR3 reads TGTGCAAGCAGGTTGAGGGTTTTGGATGGCTACACCTTC.

The chain uses TRBV18 and TRBJ2-5, with D possibly matching TRBD1 (7 bases). The V gene's germline CDR1 is KGHSH and CDR2 LQKENI. This CDR3 comprises 15 residues. The V gene lost 0 bases and the J gene lost 5 bases, with 13 bases spanning the gap. CDR3 DNA sequence: TGTGCCAGCTCACCACCGTCCAGGGGGGCGGAGACCCAGTACTTC. As protein: CASSPPSRGAETQYF.

The V gene is TRBV6-1, the J gene TRBJ1-5; maybe TRBD1 (6 bases). The V gene lost 4 bases and the J gene lost 7 bases, with 32 bases spanning the gap. Germline CDR1 and CDR2: MNHNS and SASEGT. This CDR3 spans 20 amino acids. CDR3 region: CASSGPQGGALLGLIQPQHF. CDR3 DNA: TGTGCCAGCAGTGGACCACAGGGTGGTGCTCTTCTGGGATTGATACAGCCCCAGCATTTT.

The chain's CDR3 is CASSIRGQGRFAFF. Here the CDR3 DNA reads TGTGCCAGTAGTATTCGCGGACAGGGGCGATTTGCTTTCTTT. The chain carries TRBV19 and TRBJ1-1, with 9 bases fitting TRBD1. Germline V CDR1 and CDR2: LNHDA, SQIVND (reference sequence). V gave up 3 bases and J gave up 11 bases; unmatched junction bases: 10. The CDR3 is 14 amino acids.

The chain joins TRBV12-3 or TRBV12-4 to TRBJ1-6, with unresolved D. The V end lost 3 bases, the J end lost 16 bases, and 13 bases lay between the germline ends. The CDR3 sequence is 12 residues long. The CDR3 nucleotides read TGTGCCAGCAGTTTGAACGAGGGTTTGCTCCACTTT. This codes for CASSLNEGLLHF.

The chain is built from TRBV19 and TRBJ1-4, with a possible D match to TRBD1 (6 bases). Per the germline V gene, CDR1 is LNHDA and CDR2 is SQIVND (reference sequence). CDR3 length: 15 amino acids. V lost 5 bases, J lost 7 bases, and 17 bases lay in between. The CDR3 loop is CASSLRDKGPEKLFF. The CDR3 bases are TGTGCCAGTAGTTTAAGGGACAAGGGGCCTGAAAAACTGTTTTTT.

This chain connects TRBV5-1 to TRBJ1-5; D perhaps matches TRBD1 (5 bases). The CDR3 has 14 amino acids. Deletions cut 1 base from V and 7 bases from J, with 12 bases between. CDR1 and CDR2 (germline): SGHRS, YFSETQ. CDR3 in amino acids: CASSLTGEVQPQHF. CDR3 DNA sequence: TGCGCCAGCAGCTTGACGGGGGAAGTGCAGCCCCAGCATTTT.

The chain recombines TRBV4-1 with TRBJ1-2, with a weak D call TRBD1 (6 bases). Germline CDR1 MGHRA, CDR2 YSYEKL. The V end lost 4 bases, the J end lost 6 bases, and 18 bases lay between the germline ends. The CDR3 sequence is 15 residues long. The CDR3 sequence: CASSLRGGGADGYTF. The CDR3 DNA is TGCGCCAGCAGCCTCCGGGGAGGGGGAGCGGATGGCTACACCTTC.

This rearrangement joins TRBV2 to TRBJ1-1; 8 nucleotides match TRBD1. CDR1 and CDR2 from the germline V gene are SNHLY and FYNNEI. Germline trimming cut 6 bases from V and 4 bases from J; bases unmatched to any gene: 10. The CDR3 length is 15 residues. The CDR3 coding sequence is TGTGCCAGCAGGCTTTCTCAGGGGGCGCGCACTGAAGCTTTCTTT. Its protein product is CASRLSQGARTEAFF.

The chain is built from TRBV7-6 and TRBJ1-6; 7 bases agree with TRBD1. The germline CDR1 and CDR2 sequences are SGHVS and FNYEAQ. The J segment lost 4 bases and the V segment lost 5 bases, leaving 8 bases of the junction unmatched. The CDR3 is 16 residues long. DNA of the CDR3: TGTGCCAGCAGCCAGACAACGGGACAGTATAATTCACCCCTCCACTTT. It codes for CASSQTTGQYNSPLHF.